The present TCR beta chain was sequenced within a study of T cell responses to AZD1222 COVID-19 vaccine. Study-wide results and limits: A rise in Spike-specific TCR breadth and depth followed two AZD1222 doses.

V was shortened by 1 base and J by 6 bases, with 7 bases between the two germline ends. Germline lookup yields CDR1 LGHNT and CDR2 FRNRAP. The CDR3 is 13 residues long. Generated by immunoSEQ multiplex PCR, the TCRdb table keeps only in-frame clones and is missing some. Here the sample spans 150,000 or so clones, 80% to 95% being singletons. As regards this clone: Its target is not known.

The chain employs TRBV12-5 and TRBJ2-1; D call uncertain. The source material was peripheral blood, sampled on day 0 of AZD1222 vaccination. The sequence was collected from an adult in good health. The chain's CDR3 is CASGLADSNEQFF. DNA for the CDR3: TGTGCTAGTGGTTTGGCTGACTCCAATGAGCAGTTCTTC.